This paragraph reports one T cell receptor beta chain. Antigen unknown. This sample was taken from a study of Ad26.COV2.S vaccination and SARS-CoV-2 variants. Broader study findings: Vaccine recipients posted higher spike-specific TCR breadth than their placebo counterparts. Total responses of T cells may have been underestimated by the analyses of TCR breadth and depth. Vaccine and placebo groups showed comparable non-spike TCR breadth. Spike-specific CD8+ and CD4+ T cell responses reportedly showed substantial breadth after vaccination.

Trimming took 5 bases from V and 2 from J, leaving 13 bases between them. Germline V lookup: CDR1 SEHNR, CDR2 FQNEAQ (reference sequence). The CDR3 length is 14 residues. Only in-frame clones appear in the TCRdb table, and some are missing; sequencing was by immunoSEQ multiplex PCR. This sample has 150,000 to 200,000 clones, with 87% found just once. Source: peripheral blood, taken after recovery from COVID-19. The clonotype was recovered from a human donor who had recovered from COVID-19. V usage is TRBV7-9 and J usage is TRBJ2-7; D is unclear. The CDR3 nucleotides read TGTGCCAGCAGCCACATACCGGCTACCTACGAGCAGTACTTC. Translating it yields CASSHIPATYEQYF.